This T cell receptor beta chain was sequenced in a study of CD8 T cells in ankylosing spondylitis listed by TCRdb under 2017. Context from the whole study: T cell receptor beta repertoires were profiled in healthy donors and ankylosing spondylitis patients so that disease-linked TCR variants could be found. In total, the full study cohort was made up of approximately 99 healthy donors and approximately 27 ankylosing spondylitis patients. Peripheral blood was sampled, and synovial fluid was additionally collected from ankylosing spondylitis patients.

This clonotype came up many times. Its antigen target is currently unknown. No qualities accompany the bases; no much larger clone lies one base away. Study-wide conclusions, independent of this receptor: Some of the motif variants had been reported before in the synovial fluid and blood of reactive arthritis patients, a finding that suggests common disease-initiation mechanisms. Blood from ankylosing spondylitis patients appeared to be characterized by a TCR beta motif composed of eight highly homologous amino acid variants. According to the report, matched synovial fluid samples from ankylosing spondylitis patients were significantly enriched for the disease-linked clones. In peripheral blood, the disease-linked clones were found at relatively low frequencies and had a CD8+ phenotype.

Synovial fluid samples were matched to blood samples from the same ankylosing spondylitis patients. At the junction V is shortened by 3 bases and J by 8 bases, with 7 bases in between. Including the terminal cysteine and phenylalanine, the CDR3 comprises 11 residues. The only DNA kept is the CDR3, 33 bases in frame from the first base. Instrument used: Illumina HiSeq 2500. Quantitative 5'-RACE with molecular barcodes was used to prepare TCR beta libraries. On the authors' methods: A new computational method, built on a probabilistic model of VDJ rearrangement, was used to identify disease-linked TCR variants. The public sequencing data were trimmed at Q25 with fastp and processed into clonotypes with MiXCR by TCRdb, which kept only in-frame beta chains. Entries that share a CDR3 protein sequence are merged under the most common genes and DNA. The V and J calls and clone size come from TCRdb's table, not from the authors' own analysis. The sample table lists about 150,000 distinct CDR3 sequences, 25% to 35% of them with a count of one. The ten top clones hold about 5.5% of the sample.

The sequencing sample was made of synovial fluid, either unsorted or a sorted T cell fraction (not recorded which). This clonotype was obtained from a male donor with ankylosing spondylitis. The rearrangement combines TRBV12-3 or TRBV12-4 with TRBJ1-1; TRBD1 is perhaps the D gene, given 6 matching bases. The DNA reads TGTGCCAGCAGTTTGAGGGGGGAAGCTTTCTTT. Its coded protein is CASSLRGEAFF.